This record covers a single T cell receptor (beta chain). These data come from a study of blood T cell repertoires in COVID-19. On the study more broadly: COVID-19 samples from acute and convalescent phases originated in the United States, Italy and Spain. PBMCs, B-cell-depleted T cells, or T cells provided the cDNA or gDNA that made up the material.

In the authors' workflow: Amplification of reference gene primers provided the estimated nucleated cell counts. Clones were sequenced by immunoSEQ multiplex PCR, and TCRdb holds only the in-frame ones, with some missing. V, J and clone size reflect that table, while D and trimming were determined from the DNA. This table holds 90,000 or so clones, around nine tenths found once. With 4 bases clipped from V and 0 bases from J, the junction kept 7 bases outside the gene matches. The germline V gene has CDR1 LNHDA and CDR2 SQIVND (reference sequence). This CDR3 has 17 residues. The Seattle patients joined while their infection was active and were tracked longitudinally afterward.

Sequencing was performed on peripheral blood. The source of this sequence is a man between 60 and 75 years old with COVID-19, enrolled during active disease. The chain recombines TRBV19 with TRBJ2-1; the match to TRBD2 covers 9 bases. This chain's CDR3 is CASSTPGLADSYNEQFF. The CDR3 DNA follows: TGTGCCAGTAGTACCCCGGGACTAGCAGACTCCTACAATGAGCAGTTCTTC.